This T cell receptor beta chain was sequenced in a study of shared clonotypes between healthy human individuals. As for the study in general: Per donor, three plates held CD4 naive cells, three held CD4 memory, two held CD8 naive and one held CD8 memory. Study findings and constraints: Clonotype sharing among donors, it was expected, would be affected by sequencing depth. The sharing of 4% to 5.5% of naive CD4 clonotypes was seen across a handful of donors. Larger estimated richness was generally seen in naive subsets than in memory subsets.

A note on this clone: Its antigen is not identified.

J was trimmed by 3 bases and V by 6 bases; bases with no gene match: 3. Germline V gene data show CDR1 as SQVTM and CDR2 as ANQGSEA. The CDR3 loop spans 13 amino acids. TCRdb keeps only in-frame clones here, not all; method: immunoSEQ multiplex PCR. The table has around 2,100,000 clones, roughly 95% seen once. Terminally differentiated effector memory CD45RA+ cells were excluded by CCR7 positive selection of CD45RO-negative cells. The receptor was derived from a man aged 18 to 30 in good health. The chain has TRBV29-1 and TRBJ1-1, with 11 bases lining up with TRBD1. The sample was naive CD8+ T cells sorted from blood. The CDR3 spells CSVGQGADTEAFF. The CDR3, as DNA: TGCAGCGTAGGACAGGGGGCAGACACTGAAGCTTTCTTT.